Described below is a single T cell receptor (beta chain) sequence and its context. Its specificity is unknown. Germline-derived CDR1 and CDR2 are DFQATT and SNEGSKA (reference sequence). This CDR3 spans 14 amino acids. The data were taken from a study of T cells expressing NK-cell markers. The wider study: The study drew TCR beta repertoires from sorted CD3+CD56+NKG2C+, CD3+CD56+NKG2C- and CD3+CD56-NKG2C+ T cells. Sequencing covered eight donors, seven HCMV-seropositive and one seronegative.

The study, taken as a whole, reports: Each of roughly 6 donors carried dominant NKG2C+ clonotypes accounting for roughly 1.0-7.5% of CD8+ T cells. Whether expanded NKG2C+ T cell clones were HCMV-specific remained unclear.

TCRdb reprocessed the 5' RACE reads and stores each CDR3 protein as one record, lacking DNA. This sample contains hundreds of thousands of distinct CDR3 sequences. This clonotype originated in a woman aged 18-70 years in good health. This chain uses TRBV20-1 with TRBJ1-4. Sample: blood T cells: a sorted CD56 or NKG2C T cell subset, CD4+ or CD8+ T cells, or bulk PBMC T cells (not recorded which). The CDR3 loop is CSASVGGAGEKLFF.